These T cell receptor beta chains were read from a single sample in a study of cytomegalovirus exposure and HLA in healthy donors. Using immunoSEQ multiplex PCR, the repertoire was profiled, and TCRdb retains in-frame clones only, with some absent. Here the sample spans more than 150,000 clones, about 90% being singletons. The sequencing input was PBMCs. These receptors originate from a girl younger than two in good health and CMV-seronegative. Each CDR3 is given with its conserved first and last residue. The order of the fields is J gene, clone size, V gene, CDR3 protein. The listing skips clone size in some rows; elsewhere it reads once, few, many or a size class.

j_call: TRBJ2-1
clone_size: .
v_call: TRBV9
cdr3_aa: CASSGGTVNEQFF

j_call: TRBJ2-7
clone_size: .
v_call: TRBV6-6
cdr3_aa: CASSDEDYNYEQYF

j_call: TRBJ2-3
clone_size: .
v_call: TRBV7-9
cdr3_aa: CASSQGGGSTDTQYF

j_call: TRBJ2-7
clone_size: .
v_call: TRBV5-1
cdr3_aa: CASSLDSGGYEQYF

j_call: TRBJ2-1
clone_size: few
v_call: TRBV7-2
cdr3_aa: CASSLGGQSYNEQFF

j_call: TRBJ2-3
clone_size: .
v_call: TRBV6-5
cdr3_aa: CASSYGGTRTDTQYF

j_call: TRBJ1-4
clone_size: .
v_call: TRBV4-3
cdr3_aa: CASSQDPPRGGGNEKLFF

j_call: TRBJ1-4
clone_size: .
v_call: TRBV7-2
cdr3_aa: CASRPKGALGEKLFF

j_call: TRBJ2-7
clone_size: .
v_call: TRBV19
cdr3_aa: CASSLPGTGKYEQYF

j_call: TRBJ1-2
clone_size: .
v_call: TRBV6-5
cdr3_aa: CASSRDRTNYGYTF

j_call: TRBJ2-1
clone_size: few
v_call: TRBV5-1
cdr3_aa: CASSLVGGGNEQFF

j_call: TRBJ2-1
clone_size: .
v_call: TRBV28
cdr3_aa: CASSLFGWSSYNEQFF

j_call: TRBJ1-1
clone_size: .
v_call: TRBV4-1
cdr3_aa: CASSQKGVGTEAFF

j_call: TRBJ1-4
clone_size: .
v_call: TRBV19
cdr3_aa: CASAYRPRLNEKLFF

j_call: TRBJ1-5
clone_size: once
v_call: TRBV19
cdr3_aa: CASSARGHPGDQPQHF

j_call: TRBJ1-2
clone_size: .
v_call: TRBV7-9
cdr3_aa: CSSSLGTGGYYGYTF

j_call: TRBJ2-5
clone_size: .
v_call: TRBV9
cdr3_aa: CASSSGTSGSETQYF

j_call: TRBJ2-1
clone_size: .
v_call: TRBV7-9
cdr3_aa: CSSSLEHPQQFF

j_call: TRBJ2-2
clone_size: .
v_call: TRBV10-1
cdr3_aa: CASSERGGRTGELFF

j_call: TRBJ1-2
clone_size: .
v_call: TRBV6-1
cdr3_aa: CASSEEQGARGTF

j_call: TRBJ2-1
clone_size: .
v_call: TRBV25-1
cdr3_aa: CASSEVGQGAYNEQFF

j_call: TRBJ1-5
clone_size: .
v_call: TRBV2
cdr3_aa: CASKAGVVNQPQHF

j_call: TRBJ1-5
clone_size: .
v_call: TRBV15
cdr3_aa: CATSRQPGGNQPQHF

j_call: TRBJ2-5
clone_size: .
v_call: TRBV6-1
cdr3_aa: CASSEVTATPRETQYF

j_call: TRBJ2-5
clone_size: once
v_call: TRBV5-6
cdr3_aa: CASSQEVGGGETQYF

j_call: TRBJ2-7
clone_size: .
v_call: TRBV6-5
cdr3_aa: CASSSPTAGSSYEQYF

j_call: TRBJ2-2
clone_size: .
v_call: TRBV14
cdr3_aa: CASSPRSRGNGELFF

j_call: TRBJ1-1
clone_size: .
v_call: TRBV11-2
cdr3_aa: CASSLDLSGGITEAFF

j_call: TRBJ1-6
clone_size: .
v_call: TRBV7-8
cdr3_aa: CASSLAPVYNSPLHF

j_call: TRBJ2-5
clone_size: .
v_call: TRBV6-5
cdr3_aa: CASNLAGSQETQYF

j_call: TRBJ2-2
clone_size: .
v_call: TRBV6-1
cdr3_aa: CASNSQGSIIGELFF

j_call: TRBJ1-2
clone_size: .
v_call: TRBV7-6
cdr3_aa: CASGSGNYGYTF

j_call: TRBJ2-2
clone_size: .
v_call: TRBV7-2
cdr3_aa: CASSFEGANTGELFF

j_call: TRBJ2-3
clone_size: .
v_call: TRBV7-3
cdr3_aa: CASSPKGLGLAVTDTQYF

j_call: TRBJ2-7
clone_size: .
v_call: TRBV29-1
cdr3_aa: CSVAPGTGATYEQYF

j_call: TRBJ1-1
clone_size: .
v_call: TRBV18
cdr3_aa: CASSGGPNTEAFF

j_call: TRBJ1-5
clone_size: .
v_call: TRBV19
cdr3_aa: CASQRGQSNQPQHF

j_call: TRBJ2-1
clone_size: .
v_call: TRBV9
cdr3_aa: CASSVGGSLNNEQFF

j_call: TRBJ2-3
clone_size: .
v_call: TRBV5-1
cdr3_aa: CASGGLAGTDTQYF

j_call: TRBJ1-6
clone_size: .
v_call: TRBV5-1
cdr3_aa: CASSQGFSPLHF

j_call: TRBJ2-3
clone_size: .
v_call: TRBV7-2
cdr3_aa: CASSYGLAWDTQYF

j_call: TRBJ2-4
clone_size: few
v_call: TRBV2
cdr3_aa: CASSDERESGIQYF

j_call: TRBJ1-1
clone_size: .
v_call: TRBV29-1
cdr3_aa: CSVGNGQMNTEAFF

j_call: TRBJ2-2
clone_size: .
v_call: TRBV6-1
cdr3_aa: CASSTTGTGELFF

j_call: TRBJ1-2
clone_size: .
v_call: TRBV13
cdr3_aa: CASSTLGGDGYTF

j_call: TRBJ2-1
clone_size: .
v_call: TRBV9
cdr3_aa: CASSVGQGTEQFF

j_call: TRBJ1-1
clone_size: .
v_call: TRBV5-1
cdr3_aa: CASSFGGRDTEAFF

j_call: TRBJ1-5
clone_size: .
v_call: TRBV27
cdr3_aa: CASSQQGYQPQHF